These 15 T cell receptor beta chains originate from one sample sequenced in a study of cytomegalovirus exposure and HLA in healthy donors. Primers: 60 Vbeta forward and 13 Jbeta reverse. Repertoires were generated with immunoSEQ multiplex PCR, while TCRdb's copy carries only in-frame clones and drops some. The listing records more than 140,000 clones. Sample: PBMCs. These receptors all come from a woman in her late teens or twenties in good health and CMV-seronegative.

This chain joins TRBV6-1 and TRBJ1-2, with 7 nucleotides matching TRBD1. The V gene's germline CDR1 is MNHNS and CDR2 SASEGT. CDR3 length equals 15 residues. V lost 6 bases, J lost 2 bases, and 9 bases stayed unmatched. Written as DNA, the CDR3 is TGTGCCAGCAGGTTCGACAGGGAGGTAAACTATGGCTACACCTTC. Amino acids: CASRFDREVNYGYTF.

J is TRBJ2-3 and V is TRBV19; maybe TRBD2 (6 bases). The germline V gene has CDR1 LNHDA and CDR2 SQIVND (reference sequence). The CDR3 totals 15 residues. V was clipped by 0 bases and J by 4 bases, with 11 bases between them. DNA for the CDR3: TGTGCCAGTAGTATAGAGAGGCGGGGCGCAGATACGCAGTATTTT. Its protein is CASSIERRGADTQYF.

The V call is TRBV7-2, the J call TRBJ2-1; possible D gene TRBD2, 5 bases. CDR3 length equals 15 residues. Trimming stripped 1 base from V and 8 bases from J, with 15 bases between. From germline, CDR1 is SGHTA and CDR2 FQGNSA. In DNA form, the CDR3 reads TGTGCCAGCAGCTTAGAACGATACGGGGATGATGAGCAGTTCTTC. This codes for CASSLERYGDDEQFF.

CDR3: CASSLDGSSYNEQFF. The CDR3 DNA reads TGTGCCAGCAGCTTAGACGGGAGCTCCTACAATGAGCAGTTCTTC. The genes are TRBV7-3 and TRBJ2-1, with a weak D call TRBD2 (6 bases). This CDR3 region has 15 residues. Germline CDR1 and CDR2: SGHTA and FQGTGA. V was pared by 2 bases and J by 0 bases, with 8 bases between.

This sequence joins TRBV7-2 and TRBJ2-5, with D tentatively TRBD2 (5 bases). Germline V CDR1 and CDR2: SGHTA, FQGNSA. Trimming removed 0 bases at V and 5 bases at J, with 13 bases between. The CDR3 runs 15 residues. CDR3 region: CASSLAGGLAETQYF. CDR3 in DNA: TGTGCCAGCAGCTTAGCGGGCGGTTTAGCGGAGACCCAGTACTTC.

V and J are TRBV6-1 and TRBJ1-1; tentatively, D is TRBD1 (5 bases). From germline, CDR1 is MNHNS and CDR2 SASEGT. V dropped 8 bases and J dropped 3 bases, with 16 bases sitting between them. This CDR3 is built from 14 residues. CDR3 sequence: CASGRGFLYTEAFF. Written as DNA, the CDR3 is TGTGCCAGCGGTCGGGGGTTCTTATACACTGAAGCTTTCTTT.

V and J are TRBV6-1 and TRBJ1-1; weak D call: TRBD1 (5 bases). The CDR3 spans 13 residues. The germline V gene has CDR1 MNHNS and CDR2 SASEGT. Deletions cut 7 bases from V and 5 bases from J, with 14 bases between. CDR3 sequence reads: CASNAGMGTEAFF. The CDR3 DNA follows: TGTGCCAGCAATGCAGGGATGGGGACTGAAGCTTTCTTT.

The chain combines TRBV11-2 with TRBJ2-3; 7 nucleotides line up with TRBD2. This CDR3 has 18 amino acids. CDR1 and CDR2 (germline): SGHAT, FQNNGV. Unmatched junction bases numbered 20, after V lost 5 bases and J lost 6 bases. The CDR3 DNA reads as TGTGCCAGCAGCGGAATTTTACGGGAGGCGTATATCGGGGATACGCAGTATTTT. This gives the protein CASSGILREAYIGDTQYF. The full variable domain, rest sourced from reference TRBV11-2 and TRBJ2-3, is EAGVAQSPRYKIIEKRQSVAFWCNPISGHATLYWYQQILGQGPKLLIQFQNNGVVDDSQLPKDRFSAERLKGVDSTLKIQPAKLEDSAVYLCASSGILREAYIGDTQYFGPGTRLTVL.

The chain has TRBV19 and TRBJ2-1; the D is unclear. Germline V CDR1 and CDR2: LNHDA, SQIVND (reference sequence). The CDR3 extends over 16 amino acids. V lost 1 base to trimming and J lost 3 bases, with 13 bases between them. CDR3 in amino acids: CASSIVGYTNYNEQFF. Here the CDR3 DNA reads TGTGCCAGTAGTATAGTGGGCTACACAAACTACAATGAGCAGTTCTTC.

This chain links TRBV4-1 with TRBJ2-3; possibly TRBD2 for D (5 bases). The CDR3 length is 15 residues. V lost 7 bases to trimming and J lost 4 bases, with 18 bases between them. The germline V gene encodes CDR1 MGHRA and CDR2 YSYEKL. The CDR3 nucleotides are TGCGCCAGCAACCCAACGGTAGCGTCCTCAGATACGCAGTATTTT. The encoded protein is CASNPTVASSDTQYF.

The chain employs TRBV19 and TRBJ2-2; 7 bases agree with TRBD1. This CDR3 spans 14 amino acids. Germline values: CDR1 LNHDA, CDR2 SQIVND (reference sequence). V was pared by 6 bases and J by 7 bases, with 8 bases of the junction left unmatched. The CDR3 coding sequence is TGTGCCAGTAGCTACTCGACAGGGATCGGGGAGCTGTTTTTT. As protein: CASSYSTGIGELFF.

J is TRBJ1-4 and V is TRBV6-5; D is uncertain. From germline, CDR1 is MNHEY and CDR2 SVGAGI. V gave up 0 bases and J gave up 7 bases, with 9 bases separating them. The length of the CDR3 is 14 residues. The CDR3 sequence is CASSYSMGREKLFF. The CDR3 DNA follows: TGTGCCAGCAGTTACTCGATGGGCCGTGAAAAACTGTTTTTT.

This rearrangement joins TRBV27 to TRBJ2-1; 9 bases fit TRBD2. Germline loops: CDR1 MNHEY, CDR2 SMNVEV (reference sequence). This CDR3 has 15 amino acids. V trimming: 3 bases; J trimming: 8 bases; junction bases outside the gene matches: 8. The CDR3, as DNA: TGTGCCAGCAGTTTTAATGGCGGGAGGGTCCATGAGCAGTTCTTC. This codes for CASSFNGGRVHEQFF.

The V call is TRBV10-1, the J call TRBJ2-7, with no clear D. This CDR3 is built from 15 residues. V lost 2 bases to trimming and J lost 0 bases, with 11 bases between them. The germline gives CDR1 WNHNN, CDR2 SYGVQD (reference sequence). CDR3 protein: CASSETEMSSYEQYV. DNA for the CDR3: TGCGCCAGCAGTGAGACAGAGATGAGCTCCTACGAGCAGTACGTC.

This chain connects TRBV6-5 to TRBJ1-2; D unresolved. CDR3 length: 13 amino acids. CDR1 MNHEY and CDR2 SVGAGI come from the germline V gene. The germline V and J ends were trimmed by 0 bases and 8 bases, with 10 bases remaining between them. CDR3 region: CASSYSRQIGYTF. CDR3 nucleotides: TGTGCCAGCAGTTACTCGAGGCAGATCGGCTACACCTTC.